Each of the 7 T cell receptor beta chains below was sequenced from the same sample in a study of patients and donors after allogeneic stem cell transplantation. TCRdb processed the RT-PCR reads anew with MiXCR; each CDR3 protein has one entry. This sample has hundreds of thousands of distinct CDR3 sequences; over 30% occur once, and the top ten carry around a tenth. The sample taken for sequencing was blood, either unsorted or a sorted T cell fraction (not recorded which). The receptors were sampled from a human donor who was either an allogeneic HSCT recipient or a stem cell or donor lymphocyte infusion donor (not recorded which). It is not recorded whose cells these are; they may come from a transplant donor.

The chain combines TRBV19 with TRBJ1-2; D gene uncertain. Trimming pared 3 bases from V and 6 bases from J, leaving 11 bases between. The germline V gene has CDR1 LNHDA and CDR2 SQIVND (reference sequence). CDR3 length equals 13 residues. In DNA, the CDR3 is TGTGCCAGTAGTATCTTGGGCCGGGATGGCTACACCTTC. Protein: CASSILGRDGYTF.

The chain uses TRBV20-1 and TRBJ2-1, with 12 bases matching TRBD2. The ends lost 5 bases at V and 10 bases at J; junction bases unmatched: 9. The CDR3 covers 14 residues. CDR1 and CDR2 (germline): DFQATT, SNEGSKA (reference sequence). CDR3 residues: CSADGLAGRNEQFF. CDR3 DNA sequence: TGCAGTGCTGACGGACTAGCGGGGAGAAACGAGCAGTTCTTC.

The gene calls are TRBV20-1 and TRBJ2-1; 9 positions match TRBD1. The V and J ends lost 2 bases and 8 bases, in that order; junction bases with no gene match: 4. Germline loops: CDR1 DFQATT, CDR2 SNEGSKA (reference sequence). The CDR3 has 13 residues. The CDR3 sequence: CSARLQGAYEQFF. The CDR3 region has the DNA TGCAGTGCTAGATTACAGGGGGCGTATGAGCAGTTCTTC.

This clonotype has only a few counts. The chain employs TRBV11-3 and TRBJ1-1, with D perhaps TRBD1 (5 bases). This CDR3 has 15 residues. The V gene lost 4 bases and the J gene lost 0 bases, with 12 bases spanning the gap. Germline assignment: CDR1 SGHNT and CDR2 YENEEA. CDR3 sequence reads: CASSSPGGVNTEAFF. The CDR3 DNA is TGTGCCAGCAGCTCCCCGGGGGGGGTGAACACTGAAGCTTTCTTT.

This clonotype was observed a handful of times. The V call is TRBV4-3, the J call TRBJ1-2; unclear D gene. V lost 1 base to trimming and J lost 0 bases, with 9 bases between them. The length of the CDR3 is 15 residues. Germline CDR1 LGHNA, CDR2 YSLEER. CDR3 protein: CASSQGALTNYGYTF. The CDR3 coding sequence is TGCGCCAGCAGCCAAGGCGCACTGACTAACTATGGCTACACCTTC.

The chain is built from TRBV9 and TRBJ2-5; D unclear. V lost 3 bases and J 2 bases, leaving 8 bases between the germline ends. The V gene's germline CDR1 is SGDLS and CDR2 YYNGEE. This CDR3 region has 13 residues. CDR3 region: CASSGAVQETQYF. CDR3 coding DNA: TGTGCCAGCAGCGGGGCAGTACAAGAGACCCAGTACTTC. Together with reference TRBV9 and TRBJ2-5, the CDR3 gives the full variable domain: DSGVTQTPKHLITATGQRVTLRCSPRSGDLSVYWYQQSLDQGLQFLIQYYNGEERAKGNILERFSAQQFPDLHSELNLSSLELGDSALYFCASSGAVQETQYFGPGTRLLVL.

The chain is built from TRBV6-6 and TRBJ1-2; maybe TRBD1 (5 bases). Germline lookup yields CDR1 MNHNY and CDR2 SVGAGI (reference sequence). The CDR3 runs 15 residues. The V gene lost 4 bases and the J gene lost 4 bases, with 16 bases spanning the gap. The CDR3 bases are TGTGCCAGCAGTTTGTCCGGGGCGGTCGGCTATGGCTACACCTTC. Translation: CASSLSGAVGYGYTF.